This T cell receptor (beta chain) was documented in a study of T cells in Graves' hyperthyroidism and ophthalmopathy. The CDR3 has 13 residues. Germline CDR1 is SGHRS and CDR2 is YFSETQ. The ends were cut back, 0 bases at V and 6 bases at J, with 10 bases in the middle. This clonotype came up many times. The CDR3 regions of TCR beta were amplified from RNA transcripts. The HTBI primer set served for first-round RT-PCR of the TCR CDR3. TCRdb reprocessed the multiplex PCR reads with MiXCR, giving one entry per CDR3 protein. Of under 350,000 distinct CDR3 sequences in the sample, roughly 21% were seen once.

The chain carries TRBV5-1 and TRBJ2-7, with D uncertain. Sequencing used blood. This TCR derives from a woman between 45 and 60 years old with Graves' hyperthyroidism. The chain's CDR3 is CASSLEKGFEQYF. CDR3 coding DNA: TGCGCCAGCAGCTTGGAGAAAGGGTTCGAGCAGTACTTC.